This entry lists 18 T cell receptor beta chains sequenced from one sample in a study of T cell repertoires in cytomegalovirus infection. TCRdb used MiXCR to reprocess the reads, holding one entry per CDR3 protein. The sample has about 230,000 distinct CDR3 sequences; over 20% are singletons. The sequencing input was CD8+ T cells from PBMCs. Receptors were obtained from a human donor in good health (CMV status not recorded). Some clones in this sample may be carry-over from other donors' samples.

This clonotype was counted a few times. The V gene is TRBV4-2, the J gene TRBJ1-5; no reliable D call. From germline, CDR1 is LGHNA and CDR2 YNFKEQ. This CDR3 spans 13 amino acids. Trimming shortened V by 0 bases and J by 7 bases, and 7 bases separated the two germline ends. CDR3 region: CASSQDATQPQHF. The CDR3 DNA sequence: TGTGCCAGCAGCCAAGATGCTACACAGCCCCAGCATTTT.

In this sample, this clonotype turned up many times. V is TRBV2 and J is TRBJ2-1, with D perhaps matching TRBD2 (5 bases). Per germline, CDR1 SNHLY and CDR2 FYNNEI. The CDR3 loop spans 13 amino acids. Trimming stripped 6 bases from V and 5 bases from J, with 11 bases between. CDR3 nucleotide sequence: TGTGCCAGCAGGGCAGTCGGGGACAATGAGCAGTTCTTC. Its protein product is CASRAVGDNEQFF.

This clonotype was observed a few times. The chain employs TRBV28 and TRBJ2-7; possible D gene TRBD1, 6 bases. Germline CDR1 MDHEN, CDR2 SYDVKM. Trimming pared 2 bases from V and 5 bases from J, leaving 7 bases between. CDR3 length equals 12 residues. CDR3 region: CASSLQGNEQYF. The CDR3 DNA reads as TGTGCCAGCAGTTTACAGGGGAACGAGCAGTACTTC.

The chain carries TRBV24-1 and TRBJ2-1; a weak D match, TRBD1 (6 bases). V was clipped by 0 bases and J by 6 bases, with 8 bases between them. CDR1 and CDR2 (germline): KGHDR, SFDVKD. The CDR3 runs to 14 residues. CDR3 nucleotides: TGTGCCACCAGTGATTTGCGCAGGGGCAATGAGCAGTTCTTC. It yields the protein CATSDLRRGNEQFF.

This clonotype came up a few times. V gene TRBV29-1 combines with J gene TRBJ2-1; D may be TRBD2 (5 bases). The CDR3 runs 18 residues. Germline CDR1 reads SQVTM; CDR2 reads ANQGSEA. Trimming took off 1 base at V and 0 bases at J, with 19 bases between the two ends. CDR3 nucleotide sequence: TGCAGCGTTGAAGCCCCGGTCGGGGTAAAGAGCTCCTACAATGAGCAGTTCTTC. As protein: CSVEAPVGVKSSYNEQFF.

The chain employs TRBV19 and TRBJ1-1; D uncertain. Germline CDR1 LNHDA, CDR2 SQIVND (reference sequence). The CDR3 loop spans 13 amino acids. Trimming removed 3 bases from V and 0 bases from J, with 5 bases in between. The CDR3 DNA is TGTGCCAGTAGTATGGCATTGAACACTGAAGCTTTCTTT. It is translated as CASSMALNTEAFF.

There are a few counts of this clonotype. This rearrangement joins TRBV5-6 to TRBJ2-7; the D is unclear. CDR3 length equals 14 residues. Germline CDR1 reads SGHDT; CDR2 reads YYEEEE. The V gene lost 3 bases and the J gene lost 1 base, with 11 bases spanning the gap. The CDR3 DNA sequence: TGTGCCAGCAGCTACCCGGACCTATCCTACGAGCAGTACTTC. Its protein is CASSYPDLSYEQYF.

At least ten counts were recorded for this clonotype. J is TRBJ2-2 and V is TRBV7-2; 8 bases match TRBD2. With V trimmed by 5 bases and J by 3 bases, 8 bases remained unmatched. The CDR3 covers 16 residues. In germline, CDR1 is SGHTA, CDR2 FQGNSA. CDR3 coding DNA: TGTGCCAGCAGCCCGTCCCGGACTAGCTACACCGGGGAGCTGTTTTTT. Translating it yields CASSPSRTSYTGELFF.

This chain joins TRBV7-9 and TRBJ1-2, with a weak D call TRBD1 (5 bases). Germline lookup yields CDR1 SEHNR and CDR2 FQNEAQ (reference sequence). CDR3 length: 15 amino acids. Trimming shortened V by 4 bases and J by 0 bases, and 12 bases separated the two germline ends. The CDR3 reads CASSSPIGANYGYTF. The CDR3 DNA is TGTGCCAGCAGCTCCCCCATAGGGGCTAACTATGGCTACACCTTC. Together with reference TRBV7-9 and TRBJ1-2, the CDR3 gives the full variable domain: DTGVSQNPRHKITKRGQNVTFRCDPISEHNRLYWYRQTLGQGPEFLTYFQNEAQLEKSRLLSDRFSAERPKGSFSTLEIQRTEQGDSAMYLCASSSPIGANYGYTFGSGTRLTVV.

This clonotype has more than one count but fewer than ten. The chain employs TRBV9 and TRBJ2-2; 9 bases match TRBD2. CDR3 length: 15 amino acids. Germline CDR1 is SGDLS and CDR2 is YYNGEE. Trimming removed 3 bases from V and 4 bases from J; junction bases left unmatched: 4. CDR3 loop: CASSASGGTTGELFF. DNA of the CDR3: TGTGCCAGCAGCGCCAGCGGGGGGACCACCGGGGAGCTGTTTTTT. The variable domain in full, with the rest retrieved from reference TRBV9 and TRBJ2-2, is DSGVTQTPKHLITATGQRVTLRCSPRSGDLSVYWYQQSLDQGLQFLIQYYNGEERAKGNILERFSAQQFPDLHSELNLSSLELGDSALYFCASSASGGTTGELFFGEGSRLTVL.

This clonotype was counted only a few times. The chain is built from TRBV19 and TRBJ2-1; D call uncertain. Germline V gives CDR1 LNHDA, CDR2 SQIVND (reference sequence). V was pared by 2 bases and J by 7 bases, with 9 bases between. There are 13 residues in the CDR3. CDR3 region: CASSIYAENEQFF. The CDR3 DNA follows: TGTGCCAGTAGTATATACGCGGAGAATGAGCAGTTCTTC.

The chain uses TRBV6-5 and TRBJ1-1, with D unresolved. CDR1 and CDR2 (germline): MNHEY, SVGAGI. The CDR3 is 14 residues long. V lost 1 base and J lost 0, with 6 bases in between. The CDR3, as DNA: TGTGCCAGCAGTTACTACAGCCTGAACACTGAAGCTTTCTTT. Amino acids: CASSYYSLNTEAFF.

This clonotype has more than one count but fewer than ten. V is TRBV6-5 and J is TRBJ2-3, with 7 bases matching TRBD1. Germline V gene sequence: CDR1 MNHEY, CDR2 SVGAGI. The CDR3 is 14 amino acids. The trim removed 0 bases at V and 5 bases at J, leaving 2 bases unmatched. This chain's CDR3 is CASSYSPGGDTQYF. The CDR3 DNA reads as TGTGCCAGCAGTTACTCACCAGGGGGAGATACGCAGTATTTT.

The chain has TRBV27 and TRBJ2-1; a weak D match, TRBD2 (6 bases). Germline values: CDR1 MNHEY, CDR2 SMNVEV (reference sequence). With 8 bases removed from V and 7 bases from J, the gap between germline ends came to 12 bases. This CDR3 has 12 residues. The CDR3 loop is CASRDFGNEQFF. The CDR3 DNA reads as TGTGCCAGCCGGGACTTCGGTAATGAGCAGTTCTTC.

This clonotype occurred once. The conserved closing phenylalanine or tryptophan is absent in this CDR3, likely reflecting a read error. This sequence joins TRBV7-6 and TRBJ2-4; TRBD2 is a possible D gene (5 bases). Germline V gives CDR1 SGHVS, CDR2 FNYEAQ. Trimming shortened V by 11 bases and J by 5 bases, and 10 bases separated the two germline ends. The CDR3 is 11 residues long. CDR3 nucleotide sequence: TGTGCCCTAGCTCTCGAAAACATTCAGTACCTC. This sequence encodes CALALENIQYL.

This clonotype was picked up a small number of times. The V gene is TRBV28, the J gene TRBJ2-1; 9 nucleotides match TRBD2. Germline trimming cut 2 bases from V and 13 bases from J; bases unmatched to any gene: 9. Germline CDR1 reads MDHEN; CDR2 reads SYDVKM. This CDR3 region has 14 residues. The CDR3 DNA follows: TGTGCCAGCAGTTTACCTGAAGCGGGGGGACCTCAGTTCTTC. Protein product: CASSLPEAGGPQFF.

The chain uses TRBV7-9 and TRBJ1-2; D is undetermined. This CDR3 is built from 16 residues. Trimming took 7 bases from V and 2 from J, leaving 20 bases between them. The V gene's germline CDR1 is SEHNR and CDR2 FQNEAQ (reference sequence). CDR3 protein: CASTPRSGRSNYGYTF. CDR3 sequence (DNA): TGTGCCAGCACCCCCCGTAGCGGGAGGTCGAACTATGGCTACACCTTC.

There are a few counts of this clonotype. The chain employs TRBV6-6 and TRBJ2-1, with D uncertain. Germline V CDR1 and CDR2: MNHNY, SVGAGI (reference sequence). Trimming cost V 4 bases and J 2 bases, with 9 bases left between them. There are 14 residues in the CDR3. CDR3 sequence: CASSSLAPYNEQFF. CDR3 nucleotides: TGTGCCAGCAGTTCCCTCGCGCCCTACAATGAGCAGTTCTTC.